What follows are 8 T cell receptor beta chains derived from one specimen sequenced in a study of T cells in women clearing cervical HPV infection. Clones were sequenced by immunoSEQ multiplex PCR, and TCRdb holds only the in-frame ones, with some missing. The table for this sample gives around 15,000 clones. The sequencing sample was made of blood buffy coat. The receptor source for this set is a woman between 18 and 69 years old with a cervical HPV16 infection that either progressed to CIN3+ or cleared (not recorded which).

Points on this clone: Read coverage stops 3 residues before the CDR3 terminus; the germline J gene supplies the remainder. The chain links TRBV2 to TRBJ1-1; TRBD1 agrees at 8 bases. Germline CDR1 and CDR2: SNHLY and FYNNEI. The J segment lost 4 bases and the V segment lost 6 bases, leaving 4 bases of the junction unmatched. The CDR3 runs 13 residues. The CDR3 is CASRKQGGTEAFF. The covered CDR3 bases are TGTGCCAGCAGGAAACAGGGGGGCACTGAA. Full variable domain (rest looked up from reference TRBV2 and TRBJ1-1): EPEVTQTPSHQVTQMGQEVILRCVPISNHLYFYWYRQILGQKVEFLVSFYNNEISEKSEIFDDQFSVERPDGSNFTLKIRSTKLEDSAMYFCASRKQGGTEAFFGQGTRLTVV.

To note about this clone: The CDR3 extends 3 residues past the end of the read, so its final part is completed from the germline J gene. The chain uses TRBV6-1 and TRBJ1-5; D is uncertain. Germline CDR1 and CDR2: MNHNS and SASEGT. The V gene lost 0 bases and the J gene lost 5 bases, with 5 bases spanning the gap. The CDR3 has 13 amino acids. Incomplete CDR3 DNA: TGTGCCAGCAGTGAAGCTTTCGATCAGCCC. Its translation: CASSEAFDQP. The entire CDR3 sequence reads CASSEAFDQPQHF.

Here the CDR3 reads CSVALAVYGYTF. The DNA read from the CDR3 is TGCAGCGTTGCTCTGGCCGTTTATGGC. The rearrangement joins TRBV29-1 to TRBJ1-2; D call uncertain. The read terminates 3 residues ahead of where the CDR3 ends, so the germline J gene completes it. V lost 4 bases and J lost 5, with 11 bases in between. Germline V lookup: CDR1 SQVTM, CDR2 ANQGSEA. CDR3 size: 12 residues. The complete variable domain, with remaining parts taken from reference TRBV29-1 and TRBJ1-2, reads SAVISQKPSRDICQRGTSLTIQCQVDSQVTMMFWYRQQPGQSLTLIATANQGSEATYESGFVIDKFPISRPNLTFSTLTVSNMSPEDSSIYLCSVALAVYGYTFGSGTRLTVV.

The sequenced part of the CDR3 DNA is TGTGCCAGCAGCTATAGACACGCCGGGGAG. Translating it yields CASSYRHAGE. The whole CDR3 sequence is CASSYRHAGELFF. V is TRBV7-9 and J is TRBJ2-2; D is ambiguous. The CDR3 end is not reached by the read, which stops 3 residues before it; the germline J gene fills it in. The CDR3 length is 13 residues. V was shortened by 4 bases and J by 6 bases, with 9 bases between the two germline ends. Looked up from germline, CDR1 is SEHNR and CDR2 is FQNEAQ (reference sequence).

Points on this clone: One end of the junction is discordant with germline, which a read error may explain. The chain's CDR3 is CVSSVYGDQPQHF. CDR3 DNA, as far as it was read: TGTGTCAGCAGTGTGTACGGGGATCAGCCC. The chain is built from TRBV2 and TRBJ1-5, with D unclear. The read is 3 residues too short to cover the CDR3 end, so that end is filled in from the germline J gene. Germline V gene data show CDR1 as SNHLY and CDR2 as FYNNEI. CDR3 length: 13 residues.

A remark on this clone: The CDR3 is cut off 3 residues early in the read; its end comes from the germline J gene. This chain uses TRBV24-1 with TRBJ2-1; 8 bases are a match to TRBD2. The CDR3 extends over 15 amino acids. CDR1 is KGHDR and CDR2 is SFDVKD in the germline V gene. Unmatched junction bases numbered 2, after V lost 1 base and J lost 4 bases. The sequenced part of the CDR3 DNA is TGTGCCACCAGTGATTTCAAGCGGGGGTACAATGAG. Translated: CATSDFKRGYNE. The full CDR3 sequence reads CATSDFKRGYNEQFF.

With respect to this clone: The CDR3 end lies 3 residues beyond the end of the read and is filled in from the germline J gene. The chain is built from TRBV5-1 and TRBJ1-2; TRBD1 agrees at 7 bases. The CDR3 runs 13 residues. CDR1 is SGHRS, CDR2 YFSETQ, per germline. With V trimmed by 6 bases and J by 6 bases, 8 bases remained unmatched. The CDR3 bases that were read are TGCGCCAGCACCCGGGACAGAATTGATGGC. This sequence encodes CASTRDRIDG. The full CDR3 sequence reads CASTRDRIDGYTF.

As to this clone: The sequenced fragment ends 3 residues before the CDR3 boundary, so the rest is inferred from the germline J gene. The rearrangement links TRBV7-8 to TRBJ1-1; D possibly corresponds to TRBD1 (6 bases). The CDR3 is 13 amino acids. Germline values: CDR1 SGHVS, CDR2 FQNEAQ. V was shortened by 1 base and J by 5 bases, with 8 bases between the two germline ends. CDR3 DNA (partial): TGTGCCAGCAGCTTAGGACAGGTTACTGAA. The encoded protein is CASSLGQVTE. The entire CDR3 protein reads CASSLGQVTEAFF.